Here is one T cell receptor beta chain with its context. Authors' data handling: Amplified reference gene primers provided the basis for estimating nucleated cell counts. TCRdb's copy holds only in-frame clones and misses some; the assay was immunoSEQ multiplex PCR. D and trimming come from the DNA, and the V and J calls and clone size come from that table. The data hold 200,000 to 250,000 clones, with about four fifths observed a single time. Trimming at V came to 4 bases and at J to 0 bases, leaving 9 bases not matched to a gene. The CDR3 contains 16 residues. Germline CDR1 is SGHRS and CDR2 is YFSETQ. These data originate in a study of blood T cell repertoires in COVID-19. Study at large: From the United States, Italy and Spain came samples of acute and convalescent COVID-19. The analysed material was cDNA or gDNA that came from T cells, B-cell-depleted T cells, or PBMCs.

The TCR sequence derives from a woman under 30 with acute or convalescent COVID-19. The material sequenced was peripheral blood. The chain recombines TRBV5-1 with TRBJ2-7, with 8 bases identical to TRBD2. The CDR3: CASSTALAGLSYEQYF. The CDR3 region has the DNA TGCGCCAGCAGCACCGCTCTAGCGGGCCTCTCCTACGAGCAGTACTTC.